Listed below are T cell receptor beta chains from one sample, sequenced in a study of blood T cell repertoires in COVID-19. Repertoires were generated with immunoSEQ multiplex PCR, while TCRdb's copy carries only in-frame clones and drops some. The table includes 200,000 to 250,000 clones, 65% to 90% detected once. Sequenced sample: peripheral blood. The receptors come from a woman of 80 years or more with active or convalescent COVID-19. Each CDR3 is given with its conserved first and last residue. Fields, in order: V gene, J gene, D gene, clone size, CDR3 DNA, CDR3 protein. D genes are given only for firm matches. For some rows the clone size is stated as once, few or many, or as a class when expanded; others skip it.

>TRBV5-4|TRBJ1-1|TRBD1|NA
TGTGCCAGCAGCGCGGGACAGGCTGAAGCTTTCTTT
CASSAGQAEAFF
>TRBV4-2|TRBJ1-2|NA|NA
TGTGCCAGCAGCCTCAACAGACGGACTAACTATGGCTACACCTTC
CASSLNRRTNYGYTF
>TRBV9|TRBJ2-1|TRBD1|few
TGTGCCAGCAGCGTCTCGGGACAGAGCTCCTACAATGAGCAGTTCTTC
CASSVSGQSSYNEQFF
>TRBV29-1|TRBJ2-1|TRBD2|NA
TGCAGCGTTTCTCTAGCGGGGCAAAACAATGAGCAGTTCTTC
CSVSLAGQNNEQFF
>TRBV6-5|TRBJ2-2|NA|NA
TGTGCCAGCATGGTACTCAGGACGAACACCGGGGAGCTGTTTTTT
CASMVLRTNTGELFF
>TRBV28|TRBJ2-7|NA|NA
TGTGCCAGCAGCGAATACGGGGAAAAGTACTTC
CASSEYGEKYF
>TRBV6-6|TRBJ1-1|TRBD1|NA
TGTGCCAGCAATCGACAGGGGGGCATTATAGCTGAAGCTTTCTTT
CASNRQGGIIAEAFF
>TRBV2|TRBJ1-3|TRBD1|NA
TGTGCCAGCAGTGAAATGGGACAGTCCTCTGGAAACACCATATATTTT
CASSEMGQSSGNTIYF
>TRBV28|TRBJ2-7|NA|few
TGTGCCAGCAGTCCCCGGTGGGGGGTAGCTGTCTACGAGCAGTACTTC
CASSPRWGVAVYEQYF
>TRBV5-1|TRBJ2-6|NA|NA
TGCGCCAGCAGCTTGACGGGCTCTGGGGCCAACGTCCTGACTTTC
CASSLTGSGANVLTF
>TRBV4-1|TRBJ2-5|TRBD2|NA
TGCGCCAGCAGCCAAGGGACTAGCGGGGGAGGGGAGACCCAGTACTTC
CASSQGTSGGGETQYF
>TRBV19|TRBJ1-2|NA|once
TGTGCCAGTAGTATCCCGGGAGGGAACTATGGCTACACCTTC
CASSIPGGNYGYTF
>TRBV10-3|TRBJ2-3|TRBD1|many
TGTGCCACCCGGGACAGGGGGTTGACAGATACGCAGTATTTT
CATRDRGLTDTQYF
>TRBV7-7|TRBJ1-1|NA|NA
TGTGCCAGCAGCCCACTTCGGGGTATGAACACTGAAGCTTTCTTT
CASSPLRGMNTEAFF
>TRBV5-1|TRBJ1-3|NA|NA
TGCGCCAGCAGCTTAACCAGCGGAGACACCATATATTTT
CASSLTSGDTIYF
>TRBV20-1|TRBJ2-1|TRBD2|NA
TGCAGTGCTAGTGGCAGCGGGAGGGCTCTTTGGGTTGAGCAGTTCTTC
CSASGSGRALWVEQFF